This T cell receptor (beta chain) came from a study of cytomegalovirus exposure and HLA in healthy donors. J gave up 1 base and V 3 bases, and 3 bases lay outside the gene matches. Germline loops: CDR1 SGHRS, CDR2 YFSETQ. The CDR3 is 14 amino acids. Researchers ran the PCR with 60 Vbeta and 13 Jbeta primers. The table came from immunoSEQ multiplex PCR; TCRdb's copy has only in-frame clones and leaves some out. The repertoire includes about 130,000 clones, about 81% of them detected once, and approximately 1% sits in the top ten. The sequence came from a woman aged 30 to 39 in good health and CMV-seronegative. J is TRBJ2-5 and V is TRBV5-1; TRBD2 matches 7 bases. Sequencing was performed on PBMCs. CDR3 DNA sequence: TGCGCCAGCAGCTATGGGGGGGTCCAAGAGACCCAGTACTTC. Protein product: CASSYGGVQETQYF.